The 27 T cell receptor beta chains in this list originate from one sample, sequenced in a study of shared clonotypes between healthy human individuals. Clones were sequenced by immunoSEQ multiplex PCR, and TCRdb holds only the in-frame ones, with some missing. The sample lists 2 million to 2.5 million clones, 80% to 95% occurring once. Sequenced sample: naive CD4+ T cells from PBMCs. The subset is: CD45RA+ positively selected. Source of these receptors: a man between 18 and 35 years old in good health. Some clones in this sample may be carry-over from other donors' samples.

The chain joins TRBV18 to TRBJ1-1, with 11 bases matching TRBD1. Trimming removed 8 bases from V and 4 bases from J; junction bases left unmatched: 6. This CDR3 comprises 14 residues. CDR1 KGHSH and CDR2 LQKENI come from the germline V gene. The CDR3 sequence is CASAGQGATTEAFF. DNA of the CDR3: TGTGCCAGCGCCGGACAGGGGGCGACCACTGAAGCTTTCTTT.

V gene TRBV4-3 combines with J gene TRBJ2-7; D uncertain. V was shortened by 0 bases and J by 3 bases, with 9 bases between the two germline ends. The V gene's germline CDR1 is LGHNA and CDR2 YSLEER. The CDR3 is 14 residues long. This CDR3 reads CASSQDVLRYEQYF. The CDR3 DNA reads as TGCGCCAGCAGCCAAGATGTGCTTCGCTACGAGCAGTACTTC.

A few counts support this clone. In the same sample, other DNA sequences code for this CDR3. The V call is TRBV5-1, the J call TRBJ2-5, with a weak D call TRBD1 (6 bases). V lost 2 bases to trimming and J lost 2 bases, with 7 bases between them. This CDR3 has 13 amino acids. CDR1 is SGHRS, CDR2 YFSETQ, per germline. CDR3 amino acids: CASSFRGQETQYF. In DNA form, the CDR3 reads TGCGCCAGCAGCTTCAGGGGTCAAGAGACCCAGTACTTC.

This clone was seen once. The V gene is TRBV29-1, the J gene TRBJ2-7; tentatively, D is TRBD1 or TRBD2 (5 bases each). Germline V gene sequence: CDR1 SQVTM, CDR2 ANQGSEA. The CDR3 is 11 amino acids. The V gene lost 7 bases and the J gene lost 5 bases, with 12 bases spanning the gap. The CDR3 is CSGLLGDEQYF. The CDR3 DNA reads as TGCAGCGGCCTTTTGGGGGACGAGCAGTACTTC.

The chain joins TRBV28 to TRBJ2-5; 8 bases map to TRBD1. Trimming cost V 10 bases and J 8 bases; bases outside gene matches: 9. Germline CDR1 reads MDHEN; CDR2 reads SYDVKM. This CDR3 is 12 amino acids long. The CDR3 here is CATAPRGQTQYF. In DNA form, the CDR3 reads TGTGCCACCGCGCCCAGGGGGCAAACCCAGTACTTC.

The rearrangement links TRBV7-3 to TRBJ1-4; 7 bases fit TRBD1. After removal of 2 bases from V and 8 bases from J, the junction contained 2 bases not matched to a gene. This CDR3 is 13 amino acids long. Per the germline V gene, CDR1 is SGHTA and CDR2 is FQGTGA. In DNA form, the CDR3 reads TGTGCCAGCAGCTTAGGAGGGGGCGAAAAACTGTTTTTT. The encoded protein is CASSLGGGEKLFF. Full variable domain (outside the CDR3, taken from reference TRBV7-3 and TRBJ1-4): GAGVSQTPSNKVTEKGKYVELRCDPISGHTALYWYRQSLGQGPEFLIYFQGTGAADDSGLPNDRFFAVRPEGSVSTLKIQRTERGDSAVYLCASSLGGGEKLFFGSGTQLSVL.

A word on this clone: The same CDR3 can be traced to other DNA sequences in this sample. The chain uses TRBV18 and TRBJ2-7; a weak D match, TRBD1 (6 bases). Germline loops: CDR1 KGHSH, CDR2 LQKENI. The CDR3 loop spans 14 amino acids. V gave up 3 bases and J gave up 1 base, with 10 bases separating them. CDR3 in DNA: TGTGCCAGCTCACCCAGGACAGATTCCTACGAGCAGTACTTC. Encoded protein: CASSPRTDSYEQYF.

In the case of this clone: Relative to the germline gene, one junction end is altered; a read error may explain this. The chain has TRBV9 and TRBJ2-2; 11 bases agree with TRBD1. Germline V gene sequence: CDR1 SGDLS, CDR2 YYNGEE. This CDR3 has 16 amino acids. The CDR3 reads CVSSALRDRGTGELFF. The CDR3 region has the DNA TGTGTCAGCAGCGCACTCCGGGACAGGGGGACGGGGGAGCTGTTTTTT.

The V and J genes are TRBV6-5 and TRBJ2-1; TRBD2 agrees at 7 bases. CDR3 size: 15 residues. Germline-derived CDR1 and CDR2 are MNHEY and SVGAGI. Unmatched junction bases numbered 3, after V lost 0 bases and J lost 4 bases. This chain's CDR3 is CASSYSRREYNEQFF. The CDR3 bases are TGTGCCAGCAGTTACTCGAGGCGGGAGTACAATGAGCAGTTCTTC.

The V and J genes are TRBV27 and TRBJ2-7; 10 bases fit TRBD1. V was pared by 5 bases and J by 0 bases, with 7 bases of the junction left unmatched. This CDR3 contains 16 residues. CDR1 is MNHEY, CDR2 SMNVEV, per germline (reference sequence). The CDR3, as DNA: TGTGCCAGCAGTACATGGACAGGGGGACGCTCCTACGAGCAGTACTTC. It translates to CASSTWTGGRSYEQYF.

The chain is built from TRBV18 and TRBJ2-7; TRBD2 aligns across 8 bases. V gave up 6 bases and J gave up 5 bases; unmatched junction bases: 9. This CDR3 spans 14 amino acids. Germline assignment: CDR1 KGHSH and CDR2 LQKENI. CDR3 in amino acids: CASSPGGARNEQYF. For the CDR3, the DNA is TGTGCCAGCTCCCCGGGGGGGGCAAGAAACGAGCAGTACTTC.

In its sample, this clone was seen once. V gene TRBV10-3 combines with J gene TRBJ2-5, with 10 bases fitting TRBD2. Germline V gene sequence: CDR1 ENHRY, CDR2 SYGVKD. The CDR3 length is 16 residues. J lost 0 bases, V lost 5 bases, and 6 bases had no gene match. The CDR3 spells CAISKKAGGNQETQYF. The CDR3 DNA is TGTGCCATCAGTAAAAAAGCGGGAGGGAACCAAGAGACCCAGTACTTC.

The chain uses TRBV7-9 and TRBJ1-1; TRBD1 matches 7 bases. The CDR3 runs 15 residues. CDR1 and CDR2 (germline): SEHNR, FQNEAQ (reference sequence). The J segment lost 4 bases and the V segment lost 0 bases, leaving 5 bases of the junction unmatched. CDR3 protein: CASSLAYRGSTEAFF. Written as DNA, the CDR3 is TGTGCCAGCAGCTTAGCTTACAGGGGTAGCACTGAAGCTTTCTTT.

The CDR3 here is CASSPAGVGSYEQYF. The CDR3 coding sequence is TGTGCCAGCAGCCCGGCCGGGGTGGGCTCCTACGAGCAGTACTTC. The chain combines TRBV7-6 with TRBJ2-7; D is perhaps TRBD2 (5 bases). The V and J ends lost 5 bases and 0 bases respectively, with 14 bases between them. The CDR3 is 15 amino acids. Germline V gives CDR1 SGHVS, CDR2 FNYEAQ.

V is TRBV21-1 and J is TRBJ2-7; the table's TRBD2 call for D was not verified on the DNA. TRBV21-1 is described as a pseudogene. The CDR3 is made up of 15 amino acids. The chain's CDR3 is CASSHKREGCYEQYF. DNA for the CDR3: TGTGCCAGCAGCCATAAGCGGGAGGGGTGCTACGAGCAGTACTTC.

A word on this clone: Other nucleotide sequences from this sample produce the same CDR3. J is TRBJ2-3 and V is TRBV29-1, with TRBD2 as a possible D gene (5 bases). Germline V gene lookup returns CDR1 SQVTM and CDR2 ANQGSEA. The CDR3 loop spans 12 amino acids. Trimming removed 5 bases from V and 3 bases from J, with 9 bases in between. CDR3 protein: CSVTSGTDTQYF. CDR3 DNA: TGCAGCGTTACCAGCGGAACAGATACGCAGTATTTT.

This chain links TRBV9 with TRBJ2-3; D is unresolved. Per the germline V gene, CDR1 is SGDLS and CDR2 is YYNGEE. V was pared by 0 bases and J by 1 base, with 9 bases between. The CDR3 has 15 residues. This CDR3 is CASSVGQPGTDTQYF. CDR3 in DNA: TGTGCCAGCAGCGTAGGCCAACCAGGCACAGATACGCAGTATTTT.

V gene TRBV6-5 combines with J gene TRBJ1-3; D is unresolved. Germline assignment: CDR1 MNHEY and CDR2 SVGAGI. The V end was cut by 6 bases, the J end by 7 bases, with 19 bases between. The CDR3 runs 15 residues. The CDR3 is CASSPRQALLNTIYF. CDR3 coding DNA: TGTGCCAGCAGCCCACGCCAAGCTCTTCTTAACACCATATATTTT.

J is TRBJ2-5 and V is TRBV6-1, with a possible D match to TRBD2 (6 bases). Germline loops: CDR1 MNHNS, CDR2 SASEGT. The CDR3 has 11 amino acids. V lost 8 bases and J lost 4, with 8 bases in between. CDR3 in DNA: TGTGCCAGCGGGGGGTTAGAGACCCAGTACTTC. Translated: CASGGLETQYF.

This chain connects TRBV6-1 to TRBJ2-7; 7 bases line up with TRBD1. CDR1 is MNHNS, CDR2 SASEGT, per germline. The CDR3 totals 18 residues. Trimming removed 3 bases from V and 6 bases from J; junction bases left unmatched: 20. The CDR3, as DNA: TGTGCCAGCAGTGACCCGACAGGGTATCAGTTCCGCCCCCTCGAGCAGTACTTC. Translation gives CASSDPTGYQFRPLEQYF.

V and J are TRBV7-9 and TRBJ2-2; tentatively, D is TRBD1 (6 bases). Trimming removed 6 bases at V and 0 bases at J, with 11 bases between. The CDR3 is 15 amino acids. Looked up from germline, CDR1 is SEHNR and CDR2 is FQNEAQ (reference sequence). The DNA of the CDR3 is TGTGCCAGCAGAACCGGACAGACGAACACCGGGGAGCTGTTTTTT. Amino acids: CASRTGQTNTGELFF.

The V gene is TRBV5-1, the J gene TRBJ2-2; D unresolved. Germline V gene data show CDR1 as SGHRS and CDR2 as YFSETQ. This CDR3 region has 15 residues. Trimming removed 4 bases from V and 4 bases from J, with 14 bases in between. The CDR3 spells CASSLVQVPTGELFF. Written as DNA, the CDR3 is TGCGCCAGCAGCCTGGTCCAGGTGCCCACCGGGGAGCTGTTTTTT.

This clone was seen only a few times. The chain employs TRBV14 and TRBJ1-2, with TRBD1 matching over 7 bases. CDR1 SGHDN and CDR2 FVKESK come from the germline V gene. The CDR3 sequence is 13 residues long. Unmatched junction bases numbered 4, after V lost 5 bases and J lost 4 bases. CDR3 coding DNA: TGTGCCAGCAGCTTCGACAGGGCCTATGGCTACACCTTC. This gives the protein CASSFDRAYGYTF.

V gene TRBV10-1 combines with J gene TRBJ2-7; 10 bases fit TRBD1. Germline-derived CDR1 and CDR2 are WNHNN and SYGVQD (reference sequence). This CDR3 is built from 15 residues. V was pared by 4 bases and J by 3 bases, with 6 bases of the junction left unmatched. As DNA, the CDR3 is TGCGCCAGCAGTGGATATCGGACAGGGGGCTACGAGCAGTACTTC. This gives the protein CASSGYRTGGYEQYF.

A single count supports this clone. The V gene is TRBV5-6, the J gene TRBJ2-5; 12 nucleotides match TRBD1. The V gene end was trimmed by 5 bases and the J gene end by 5 bases; junction bases not matched to a gene: 13. CDR1 is SGHDT and CDR2 is YYEEEE in the germline V gene. The CDR3 spans 17 residues. The CDR3 loop is CASSRGPGQGAGETQYF. The CDR3 DNA is TGTGCCAGCAGTAGGGGGCCGGGACAGGGGGCAGGGGAGACCCAGTACTTC.

The CDR3 DNA is TGTGCCAGCCCTGGGCATCGGGGACTTTCCTACGAGCAGTACTTC. Translating it yields CASPGHRGLSYEQYF. The gene calls are TRBV5-7 and TRBJ2-7; the D gene is possibly TRBD2 (6 bases). TRBV5-7 is reported as an ORF; its role is uncertain. CDR3 length equals 15 residues. Trimming stripped 7 bases from V and 1 base from J, with 18 bases between.

This clone has just a few counts. The chain links TRBV30 to TRBJ1-3; TRBD1 matches 7 bases. J was trimmed by 8 bases and V by 2 bases; bases with no gene match: 12. Germline V gene data show CDR1 as GTSNPN and CDR2 as SVGIG (reference sequence). The CDR3 covers 15 residues. The CDR3 sequence: CAWSPVGQIWDTIYF. The CDR3 coding sequence is TGTGCCTGGAGTCCGGTGGGACAGATTTGGGACACCATATATTTT.